Below, 23 T cell receptor beta chains from the same sample are listed, as sequenced in a study of blood T cell repertoires in COVID-19. Profiling relied on immunoSEQ multiplex PCR, and the TCRdb table lists in-frame clones only, not all of them. The sample shows tens of thousands of clones, 90% of them seen only once. The specimen sequenced was peripheral blood. These receptors originate from a woman of 80 years or more with acute or convalescent COVID-19.

The chain links TRBV7-6 to TRBJ2-2; 8 bases are shared with TRBD2. CDR1 SGHVS and CDR2 FNYEAQ come from the germline V gene. The CDR3 has 18 residues. The ends lost 2 bases at V and 5 bases at J; junction bases unmatched: 13. The CDR3 protein is CASSLRIGGRPDTGELFF. The DNA of the CDR3 is TGTGCCAGCAGCTTACGGATCGGCGGGAGGCCGGATACCGGGGAGCTGTTTTTT.

The chain uses TRBV19 and TRBJ1-5, with 7 bases that match TRBD1. Trimming cost V 3 bases and J 2 bases; bases outside gene matches: 7. This CDR3 contains 16 residues. Germline loops: CDR1 LNHDA, CDR2 SQIVND (reference sequence). CDR3 in amino acids: CASSIGDRVGNQPQHF. The CDR3 nucleotides are TGTGCCAGTAGTATCGGAGACAGGGTTGGCAATCAGCCCCAGCATTTT. Filled out from reference TRBV19 and TRBJ1-5, the complete variable domain reads DGGITQSPKYLFRKEGQNVTLSCEQNLNHDAMYWYRQDPGQGLRLIYYSQIVNDFQKGDIAEGYSVSREKKESFPLTVTSAQKNPTAFYLCASSIGDRVGNQPQHFGDGTRLSIL.

This rearrangement joins TRBV11-2 to TRBJ2-7; 10 bases line up with TRBD2. There are 15 residues in the CDR3. The V gene end was trimmed by 1 base and the J gene end by 4 bases; junction bases not matched to a gene: 4. Germline CDR1 and CDR2: SGHAT and FQNNGV. CDR3 coding DNA: TGTGCCAGCAGCTTAGTGAGGACTAGCGGTTACGAGCAGTACTTC. Translation gives CASSLVRTSGYEQYF.

This clone has only a few counts. The chain employs TRBV11-2 and TRBJ1-2, with 7 bases fitting TRBD1. The CDR3 sequence is 14 residues long. The J segment lost 7 bases and the V segment lost 2 bases, leaving 7 bases of the junction unmatched. In germline, CDR1 is SGHAT, CDR2 FQNNGV. The CDR3 protein is CASSLLGGAGGYTF. The CDR3, as DNA: TGTGCCAGCAGCTTATTAGGGGGCGCAGGTGGCTACACCTTC.

A note on this clone: One end of the junction is discordant with germline, which a read error may explain. The V and J genes are TRBV18 and TRBJ1-2; D remains ambiguous. Germline loops: CDR1 KGHSH, CDR2 LQKENI. This CDR3 is built from 13 residues. CDR3 nucleotides: TGTGCCAGCTCATCACCCTTTAACTATGGCTACACCTTC. This translates into CASSSPFNYGYTF. The entire variable domain, with the rest obtained from reference TRBV18 and TRBJ1-2, is as follows: NAGVMQNPRHLVRRRGQEARLRCSPMKGHSHVYWYRQLPEEGLKFMVYLQKENIIDESGMPKERFSAEFPKEGPSILRIQQVVRGDSAAYFCASSSPFNYGYTFGSGTRLTVV.

The count of this clone is one. In nucleotides, the CDR3 is TGTGCCAGTAGTAAGGCAGGACTAGCGAACTCCTACAATGAGCAGTTCTTC. As protein: CASSKAGLANSYNEQFF. J is TRBJ2-1 and V is TRBV19, with TRBD2 identical over 9 bases. Trimming took 4 bases from V and 0 from J; bases not matched to a gene: 7. This CDR3 region has 17 residues. From germline, CDR1 is LNHDA and CDR2 SQIVND (reference sequence).

V and J are TRBV29-1 and TRBJ1-2, with 8 nucleotides matching TRBD1. In germline, CDR1 is SQVTM, CDR2 ANQGSEA. The CDR3 totals 14 residues. After removal of 7 bases from V and 4 bases from J, the junction contained 11 bases not matched to a gene. The CDR3 sequence is CSADQGAPLYGYTF. The CDR3 DNA reads TGCAGCGCAGACCAGGGGGCGCCCCTCTATGGCTACACCTTC.

V usage is TRBV24-1 and J usage is TRBJ2-2; 10 positions agree with TRBD2. CDR1 and CDR2 from the germline V gene are KGHDR and SFDVKD. V lost 5 bases, J lost 7 bases, and 21 bases stayed unmatched. The CDR3 covers 20 residues. CDR3 nucleotide sequence: TGTGCCACCAGTGCTATAAGAAGGACTAGCGGTCCCCACCTGGGCGGGGAGCTGTTTTTT. Amino acid sequence: CATSAIRRTSGPHLGGELFF.

This chain uses TRBV4-2 with TRBJ1-5; no definite D call. The V gene lost 3 bases and the J gene lost 0 bases, with 9 bases spanning the gap. Germline assignment: CDR1 LGHNA and CDR2 YNFKEQ. This CDR3 is built from 15 residues. CDR3 residues: CASSHEDYSNQPQHF. DNA of the CDR3: TGTGCCAGCAGCCATGAGGATTATAGCAATCAGCCCCAGCATTTT.

The chain is built from TRBV30 and TRBJ2-7, with 8 nucleotides matching TRBD1. J lost 9 bases, V lost 7 bases, and 17 bases had no gene match. Looked up from germline, CDR1 is GTSNPN and CDR2 is SVGIG (reference sequence). The CDR3 has 14 amino acids. The CDR3 coding sequence is TGTGCCTTATCTTACCGGGACAGGCCCTTCCGGCAGTACTTC. This codes for CALSYRDRPFRQYF.

V gene TRBV11-3 combines with J gene TRBJ2-7; maybe TRBD2 (5 bases). The germline V gene has CDR1 SGHNT and CDR2 YENEEA. Deletions cut 1 base from V and 7 bases from J, with 20 bases between. The CDR3 is 16 residues long. As DNA, the CDR3 is TGTGCCAGCAGCTTAGCGTCTGCTAGCCACTTTAGGGAGCAGTACTTC. It is translated as CASSLASASHFREQYF.

The chain links TRBV2 to TRBJ1-1; TRBD1 is a possible D gene (5 bases). V lost 2 bases and J 0 bases, leaving 13 bases between the germline ends. Germline V gives CDR1 SNHLY, CDR2 FYNNEI. CDR3 size: 16 residues. DNA of the CDR3: TGTGCCAGCAGTGAACGTATGCAGGGTATGAACACTGAAGCTTTCTTT. Translating it yields CASSERMQGMNTEAFF. The variable domain in full, with the rest retrieved from reference TRBV2 and TRBJ1-1, is EPEVTQTPSHQVTQMGQEVILRCVPISNHLYFYWYRQILGQKVEFLVSFYNNEISEKSEIFDDQFSVERPDGSNFTLKIRSTKLEDSAMYFCASSERMQGMNTEAFFGQGTRLTVV.

This sequence joins TRBV30 and TRBJ2-4, with 9 bases that match TRBD1. V shed 2 bases and J 5 bases; nucleotides not matched to a gene: 7. The CDR3 has 15 amino acids. Germline loops: CDR1 GTSNPN, CDR2 SVGIG (reference sequence). The CDR3 region is CAWSTRTGAENIQYF. The CDR3 DNA reads as TGTGCCTGGAGTACTCGGACAGGGGCCGAAAACATTCAGTACTTC.

The chain has TRBV12-3 or TRBV12-4 and TRBJ1-2, with D possibly being TRBD1 (6 bases). Trimming removed 3 bases from V and 7 bases from J, with 12 bases in between. The CDR3 loop spans 13 amino acids. The CDR3, as DNA: TGTGCCAGCAGTTTTTACAGGGTTGCTGGCTACACCTTC. Amino acids: CASSFYRVAGYTF.

This chain links TRBV7-2 with TRBJ1-5; 7 nucleotides line up with TRBD1. The germline gives CDR1 SGHTA, CDR2 FQGNSA. The CDR3 covers 18 residues. The junction had 15 bases not matched to a gene; V was cut back by 5 bases and J by 2 bases. The CDR3 DNA follows: TGTGCCAGCAGCCCTAGGATAGGGACAGCCTTTCGCAATCAGCCCCAGCATTTT. This encodes CASSPRIGTAFRNQPQHF.

The chain recombines TRBV3-1 (or the pseudogene TRBV3-2) with TRBJ1-1; D gene uncertain. From germline, CDR1 is LGHDT and CDR2 YNNKEL (reference sequence). V lost 4 bases to trimming and J lost 4 bases, with 13 bases between them. This CDR3 spans 14 amino acids. CDR3 in DNA: TGTGCCAGCAGCCCACGGTCGGACTTCACTGAAGCTTTCTTT. It codes for CASSPRSDFTEAFF.

The J gene is TRBJ1-2, the V gene TRBV4-3; possibly TRBD1 for D (6 bases). V was clipped by 3 bases and J by 0 bases, with 17 bases between them. The length of the CDR3 is 17 residues. The germline V gene encodes CDR1 LGHNA and CDR2 YSLEER. The CDR3 protein is CASSHASDRASNYGYTF. The DNA of the CDR3 is TGCGCCAGCAGCCATGCCTCGGACAGAGCCTCTAACTATGGCTACACCTTC.

The chain is built from TRBV6-5 and TRBJ1-5; D ambiguous. Trimming cost V 8 bases and J 1 base, with 15 bases left between them. Germline V gene data show CDR1 as MNHEY and CDR2 as SVGAGI. The length of the CDR3 is 15 residues. The CDR3 DNA is TGTGCCAGCGGGGAGGGTGGAGTAAGCAATCAGCCCCAGCATTTT. This gives the protein CASGEGGVSNQPQHF.

This clone was seen a handful of times. The chain links TRBV6-2 or TRBV6-3 to TRBJ1-6, with TRBD1 as a possible D gene (6 bases). Trimming removed 6 bases from V and 0 bases from J, with 15 bases in between. Germline values: CDR1 MNHEY, CDR2 SVGEGT. The CDR3 extends over 17 amino acids. Here the CDR3 reads CASSVGGGFSYNSPLHF. As DNA, the CDR3 is TGTGCCAGCAGCGTCGGTGGGGGCTTCTCCTATAATTCACCCCTCCACTTT.

This chain links TRBV3-1 (or the pseudogene TRBV3-2) with TRBJ2-3; D is undetermined. This CDR3 is 12 amino acids long. In germline, CDR1 is LGHDT, CDR2 YNNKEL (reference sequence). Deletions cut 3 bases from V and 4 bases from J, with 5 bases between. For the CDR3, the DNA is TGTGCCAGCAGCCACCGTCCAGATACGCAGTATTTT. This gives the protein CASSHRPDTQYF.

The chain joins TRBV7-6 to TRBJ2-2, with 15 positions matching TRBD2. Germline V gives CDR1 SGHVS, CDR2 FNYEAQ. The trim removed 5 bases at V and 7 bases at J, leaving 5 bases unmatched. This CDR3 comprises 16 residues. CDR3 nucleotides: TGTGCCAGCAGCCCCTCGGGACTAGCGGGAGGCGGGGAGCTGTTTTTT. It translates to CASSPSGLAGGGELFF.

This clone was seen just once. The rearrangement joins TRBV6-6 to TRBJ1-6; D not certain. Looked up from germline, CDR1 is MNHNY and CDR2 is SVGAGI (reference sequence). V was trimmed by 5 bases and J by 6 bases, leaving 14 bases between them. The CDR3 is 15 residues long. CDR3 protein: CASSPAGSVNSPLHF. The DNA for the CDR3 is TGTGCCAGCAGTCCCGCGGGGAGCGTTAATTCACCCCTCCACTTT.

The rearrangement links TRBV19 to TRBJ2-6; D might be TRBD1 (5 bases). Trimming removed 4 bases from V and 0 bases from J, with 7 bases in between. Germline loops: CDR1 LNHDA, CDR2 SQIVND (reference sequence). The CDR3 consists of 15 residues. The CDR3 loop is CASSKTASGANVLTF. For the CDR3, the DNA is TGTGCCAGTAGTAAGACAGCCTCTGGGGCCAACGTCCTGACTTTC.